This is a list of T cell receptor beta chains from one sample in a study of lymphopenia after photon versus proton radiotherapy. Profiling relied on immunoSEQ multiplex PCR, and the TCRdb table lists in-frame clones only, not all of them. The sample contains approximately 7,500 clones, 75% to 90% of which appear only once. The specimen comprised peripheral blood, sampled from a patient treated with photon-based radiotherapy. These TCRs come from a woman in her 70s with pancreatic cancer. CDR3s include the opening cysteine and the closing phenylalanine or tryptophan. A D gene is named only where the DNA matches it firmly. Size is omitted from some rows. Given values are once, few, many or a class for expanded clones.

clone_size j_call v_call d_call cdr3_aa cdr3_nt
NA TRBJ2-7 TRBV14 NA CASSQNRVNEQYF TGTGCCAGCAGCCAAAACAGGGTCAACGAGCAGTACTTC
NA TRBJ2-5 TRBV2 NA CASSPSGAGETQYF TGTGCCAGCAGCCCCTCGGGCGCAGGGGAGACCCAGTACTTC
NA TRBJ2-7 TRBV6-5 NA CASNSRDYEQYF TGTGCCAGCAACTCACGCGACTACGAGCAGTACTTC
once TRBJ2-7 TRBV7-6 TRBD2 CASSLLAGGDHEQYF TGTGCCAGCAGCTTATTGGCGGGGGGGGACCACGAGCAGTACTTC
NA TRBJ2-3 TRBV19 NA CASSIETAVGADTQYF TGTGCCAGTAGTATAGAGACTGCCGTGGGTGCAGATACGCAGTATTTT
NA TRBJ1-6 TRBV5-1 TRBD1 CASNSGTANSPLHF TGCGCCAGCAACTCCGGGACAGCGAATTCACCCCTCCACTTT
NA TRBJ1-4 TRBV9 NA CASSVRGTNEKLFF TGTGCCAGCAGCGTAAGGGGGACTAATGAAAAACTGTTTTTT
few TRBJ1-2 TRBV29-1 NA CSVVLPDYGYTF TGCAGCGTCGTATTACCAGACTATGGCTACACCTTC
NA TRBJ2-1 TRBV7-3 NA CASSPGGGPTYNEQFF TGTGCCAGCAGCCCTGGAGGGGGCCCTACCTACAATGAGCAGTTCTTC
NA TRBJ1-2 TRBV4-1 TRBD1 CASSQVRGGSGYTF TGCGCCAGCAGCCAAGTTCGAGGGGGCAGTGGCTACACCTTC
NA TRBJ2-5 TRBV27 NA CASSLFGGPGETQYF TGTGCCAGCAGTTTATTTGGGGGGCCTGGAGAGACCCAGTACTTC
NA TRBJ2-1 TRBV11-2 TRBD1 CASSSSPRDRGQYEQFF TGTGCCAGCAGCTCTAGTCCCCGGGACAGGGGGCAATATGAGCAGTTCTTC
NA TRBJ2-7 TRBV28 NA CASSEMTGSYEQYF TGTGCCAGCAGTGAGATGACAGGCTCCTACGAGCAGTACTTC
NA TRBJ1-2 TRBV7-2 TRBD1 CASSVPPGQGANYGYTF TGTGCCAGCAGCGTACCCCCGGGACAGGGTGCAAACTATGGCTACACCTTC
NA TRBJ1-4 TRBV15 NA CATSRGGATNEKLFF TGTGCCACCAGCAGAGGGGGCGCAACTAATGAAAAACTGTTTTTT
NA TRBJ2-7 TRBV7-2 NA CASSLAGLHLEQYF TGTGCCAGCAGCTTAGCTGGACTACATTTGGAGCAGTACTTC
NA TRBJ2-1 TRBV23-1 NA CASSLLNTRTYNEQFF TGCGCCAGCAGTCTCCTTAATACTAGAACCTACAATGAGCAGTTCTTC
NA TRBJ1-2 TRBV7-2 TRBD1 CASSPGPGGNYGYTF TGTGCCAGCAGCCCCGGGCCAGGGGGCAACTATGGCTACACCTTC
NA TRBJ2-3 TRBV4-2 TRBD2 CASSQDTSARRADTQYF TGTGCCAGCAGCCAAGACACTAGCGCTCGGAGGGCAGATACGCAGTATTTT
NA TRBJ2-1 TRBV11-3 NA CASSTEAGEQFF TGTGCCAGCAGTACAGAGGCGGGCGAGCAGTTCTTC
NA TRBJ1-3 TRBV5-6 NA CASSERRSGNTIYF TGTGCCAGCAGCGAGAGGCGCTCTGGAAACACCATATATTTT
NA TRBJ1-1 TRBV10-3 NA CAISGQGPEAFF TGTGCCATCAGTGGGCAGGGCCCTGAAGCTTTCTTT
NA TRBJ2-2 TRBV18 TRBD2 CASSPPRTSGANTGELFF TGTGCCAGCTCACCACCGAGGACTAGCGGGGCCAACACCGGGGAGCTGTTTTTT
NA TRBJ1-1 TRBV14 TRBD1 CASSQDRGFEAFF TGTGCCAGCAGCCAGGACAGGGGCTTTGAAGCTTTCTTT
NA TRBJ2-1 TRBV19 TRBD2 CASMGLAGFYNEQFF TGTGCCAGTATGGGACTAGCGGGTTTCTACAATGAGCAGTTCTTC
NA TRBJ1-4 TRBV28 NA CASSPWKEKLFF TGTGCCAGCAGTCCCTGGAAAGAAAAACTGTTTTTT
NA TRBJ1-1 TRBV5-4 TRBD1 CASSWGQGANTEAFF TGTGCCAGCAGCTGGGGACAGGGGGCGAACACTGAAGCTTTCTTT
NA TRBJ2-7 TRBV4-2 TRBD1 CASSQDRTGPPYEQYF TGTGCCAGCAGCCAAGACAGGACAGGCCCACCTTACGAGCAGTACTTC
NA TRBJ2-5 TRBV7-6 NA CASSLGAIGGTLQETQYF TGTGCCAGCAGCTTGGGGGCGATCGGGGGGACCCTACAAGAGACCCAGTACTTC
NA TRBJ2-3 TRBV4-1 TRBD2 CASSQAGAGGPGDTQYF TGCGCCAGCAGCCAAGCAGGGGCGGGAGGGCCTGGAGATACGCAGTATTTT
few TRBJ2-3 TRBV4-2 NA CASSQGGAGAGLSDTQYF TGTGCCAGCAGCCAAGGGGGCGCGGGTGCGGGCTTATCGGATACGCAGTATTTT
few TRBJ2-2 TRBV10-3 TRBD2 CAINVGLADTGELFF TGTGCCATCAATGTGGGACTAGCGGACACCGGGGAGCTGTTTTTT
NA TRBJ1-6 TRBV28 NA CASSASATSPLHF TGTGCCAGCAGTGCCTCAGCGACTTCACCCCTCCACTTT
NA TRBJ1-1 TRBV10-3 TRBD1 CAIMGTANTEAFF TGTGCCATCATGGGGACAGCGAACACTGAAGCTTTCTTT
NA TRBJ1-5 TRBV19 NA CASSMVGQPQHF TGTGCCAGTAGTATGGTGGGACAGCCCCAGCATTTT
NA TRBJ2-2 TRBV27 TRBD1 CASSFDRVNDTGELFF TGTGCCAGCAGCTTCGACAGGGTTAACGACACCGGGGAGCTGTTTTTT
few TRBJ1-1 TRBV7-9 NA CASSFGDGTEAFF TGTGCCAGCAGCTTTGGGGATGGCACTGAAGCTTTCTTT
NA TRBJ2-7 TRBV15 TRBD2 CATSRDRAGARLEQYF TGTGCCACCAGCAGGGACCGGGCGGGAGCCAGGCTCGAGCAGTACTTC
few TRBJ2-7 TRBV12-2 NA CASRLVPGAGREQYF TGTGCAAGTCGCTTAGTTCCGGGTGCGGGCCGCGAGCAGTACTTC
NA TRBJ2-7 TRBV13 NA CASSSQGYEQYF TGTGCCAGCAGCTCTCAGGGCTACGAGCAGTACTTC
NA TRBJ2-7 TRBV27 TRBD1 CASSLTGGYEQYF TGTGCCAGCAGCCTTACAGGGGGCTACGAGCAGTACTTC
NA TRBJ2-7 TRBV5-8 TRBD1 CASSLGQGPYEQYF TGTGCCAGCAGCTTGGGACAGGGCCCCTACGAGCAGTACTTC
NA TRBJ1-4 TRBV6-1 TRBD1 CASRAGTGNEKLFF TGTGCCAGCAGGGCCGGGACAGGGAATGAAAAACTGTTTTTT
NA TRBJ2-7 TRBV7-2 NA CASSKRRGYEQYF TGTGCCAGCAGCAAACGGCGGGGCTACGAGCAGTACTTC
NA TRBJ1-2 TRBV7-2 NA CASSLDRANYGYTF TGTGCCAGCAGCTTAGACAGGGCTAACTATGGCTACACCTTC
NA TRBJ2-7 TRBV6-1 NA CASSYGREQYF TGTGCCAGCAGTTACGGACGGGAGCAGTACTTC
NA TRBJ2-3 TRBV28 NA CASSPPTDTQYF TGTGCCAGCAGTCCACCCACAGATACGCAGTATTTT
NA TRBJ2-7 TRBV6-6 NA CASSSPWGEQYF TGTGCCAGCAGCTCCCCGTGGGGCGAGCAGTACTTC
NA TRBJ2-7 TRBV7-9 TRBD1 CASSSGTGAYEQYF TGTGCCAGCAGCTCCGGGACAGGGGCCTACGAGCAGTACTTC
NA TRBJ2-5 TRBV2 NA CASSERTPQETQYF TGTGCCAGCAGTGAGAGAACACCACAAGAGACCCAGTACTTC
NA TRBJ2-3 TRBV5-4 NA CASEEWSTDTQYF TGTGCCAGCGAGGAGTGGAGCACAGATACGCAGTATTTT
NA TRBJ2-1 TRBV11-2 TRBD2 CASIRLLAGRYNEQFF TGTGCCAGCATCCGTCTCCTAGCGGGAAGATACAATGAGCAGTTCTTC
NA TRBJ1-2 TRBV27 TRBD1 CASSSLQGALPKGRGYTF TGTGCCAGCAGTTCACTACAGGGGGCGCTCCCTAAAGGACGTGGCTACACCTTC
few TRBJ2-7 TRBV6-5 TRBD1 CASSRDRNTYEQYF TGTGCCAGCAGTCGGGACAGAAACACCTACGAGCAGTACTTC